This is a list of T cell receptor beta chains from one sample in a study of T cells in Graves' hyperthyroidism and ophthalmopathy. A single record per CDR3 protein comes from TCRdb applying MiXCR to the multiplex PCR reads. The table shows 85,000 to 110,000 distinct CDR3 sequences, with 47% occurring only once. Sequenced input: blood. These TCRs come from a middle-aged man with Graves' hyperthyroidism. Both conserved end residues are part of each CDR3. D genes are given only for firm matches. Rows may omit the clone size; those that give it use once, few, many or a size class.

many	TRBV12-3/TRBV12-4	TRBD2	TRBJ2-3	CASSFSGGRKDTQYF	TGTGCCAGCAGTTTTTCGGGGGGGCGAAAAGATACGCAGTATTTT
many	TRBV12-3/TRBV12-4	NA	TRBJ1-2	CASSASVGSKGYTF	TGTGCCAGCAGTGCCTCTGTCGGTTCGAAGGGCTACACCTTC
NA	TRBV5-1	NA	TRBJ1-2	CASSLDGAGNTF	TGCGCCAGCAGCTTGGACGGTGCTGGAAACACCTTC
once	TRBV11-1	NA	TRBJ2-1	CASSLGAGNEQFF	TGTGCCAGCAGCTTAGGGGCAGGGAATGAGCAGTTCTTC
few	TRBV7-8	NA	TRBJ2-5	CASSSTLRGPGETQYF	TGTGCCAGCAGTTCAACTTTGCGCGGGCCGGGGGAGACCCAGTACTTC
many	TRBV5-1	NA	TRBJ2-7	CASSLDGSPYEQYF	TGCGCCAGCAGCTTGGATGGGAGCCCTTACGAGCAGTACTTC
many	TRBV6-2/TRBV6-3	TRBD1	TRBJ1-5	CASSGGTAQTNQPQHF	TGTGCCAGCAGTGGCGGGACAGCGCAAACTAATCAGCCCCAGCATTTT
many	TRBV6-1	NA	TRBJ2-2	CASSVSTGELFF	TGTGCCAGCAGTGTCAGTACCGGGGAGCTGTTTTTT
many	TRBV6-1	NA	TRBJ1-5	CASREGLNQPQHF	TGTGCCAGCAGAGAGGGACTCAATCAGCCCCAGCATTTT
many	TRBV12-3/TRBV12-4	NA	TRBJ1-4	CASSRTDKMELFF	TGTGCCAGCAGTCGGACGGATAAGATGGAACTGTTTTTT
NA	TRBV29-1	TRBD1	TRBJ2-1	CSVEGQDNEQFF	TGCAGCGTCGAGGGACAGGATAATGAGCAGTTCTTC
many	TRBV5-1	TRBD2	TRBJ2-7	CASSLGVTSTYYEQYF	TGCGCCAGCAGCTTGGGGGTGACTAGCACATACTACGAGCAGTACTTC
once	TRBV10-2	NA	TRBJ2-1	CASSEAGPTYEQFF	TGCGCCAGCAGTGAGGCCGGTCCCACCTACGAGCAGTTCTTC
once	TRBV20-1	TRBD2	TRBJ2-7	CSARGIAGGSYEQYF	TGCAGTGCTAGAGGGATAGCGGGAGGCTCCTACGAGCAGTACTTC
many	TRBV5-1	NA	TRBJ2-7	CASSLVAGSYEQYF	TGCGCCAGCAGCTTGGTGGCGGGCTCGTACGAGCAGTACTTC
many	TRBV4-1	TRBD2	TRBJ2-7	CASSQGWTSVSYEQYF	TGCGCCAGCAGCCAAGGTTGGACTAGCGTCTCCTACGAGCAGTACTTC
many	TRBV2	NA	TRBJ1-1	CASSEPGVAKAFF	TGTGCCAGCAGTGAACCTGGGGTGGCAAAAGCTTTCTTT
many	TRBV6-2/TRBV6-3	NA	TRBJ2-3	CASGSLSTDTQYF	TGTGCCAGCGGTAGTCTTAGCACAGATACGCAGTATTTT
NA	TRBV19	TRBD1	TRBJ1-2	CASSIPGTANYGYTF	TGTGCCAGTAGTATCCCCGGGACAGCTAACTATGGCTACACCTTC
NA	TRBV27	NA	TRBJ2-2	CASSLGGGGTGELFF	TGTGCCAGCAGTTTAGGAGGGGGGGGCACCGGGGAGCTGTTTTTT
many	TRBV24-1	TRBD1	TRBJ2-5	CATKGTAETQYF	TGTGCCACCAAAGGGACAGCGGAGACCCAGTACTTC